A selection of T cell receptor beta chains follows, all from one sample in a study of blood T cell repertoires in COVID-19. TCRdb's copy holds only in-frame clones and misses some; the assay was immunoSEQ multiplex PCR. The sample yields around 370,000 clones, about 90% seen once. The specimen sequenced was peripheral blood. The source is a woman under 30 who had recovered from COVID-19. Each CDR3 is given with its conserved first and last residue. A D gene is named only where the DNA matches it firmly. Size tells how often a clone was seen (once, few, many) or the class of an expanded clone, and some rows leave it out.

D,V,J,size,DNA,CDR3
TRBD1,TRBV2,TRBJ1-5,few,TGTGCCAGCAGCCTATCAGGGGGGAATCAGCCCCAGCATTTT,CASSLSGGNQPQHF
TRBD2,TRBV19,TRBJ2-2,NA,TGTGCCAGTAGTATACTAGCGGGACCCCACGGGGAGCTGTTTTTT,CASSILAGPHGELFF
NA,TRBV15,TRBJ2-2,NA,TGTGCCACCAGCAGGATGCGGGCTGCCGGGGAGCTGTTTTTT,CATSRMRAAGELFF
NA,TRBV6-2/TRBV6-3,TRBJ2-1,NA,TGTGCCAGCAGCCGCGGCGTACTACCCTACAATGAGCAGTTCTTC,CASSRGVLPYNEQFF
NA,TRBV7-6,TRBJ1-4,NA,TGTGCCAGCAGCCGGCGGGCATTAACTAATGAAAAACTGTTTTTT,CASSRRALTNEKLFF
NA,TRBV5-6,TRBJ1-6,NA,TGTGCCAGCAGCTTGGGGGCGAGCTCCTATAATTCACCCCTCCACTTT,CASSLGASSYNSPLHF
NA,TRBV7-4,TRBJ1-5,NA,TGTGCCAGCAGCTTACCCCGGAGGGCGTGTAATCAGCCCCAGCATTTT,CASSLPRRACNQPQHF
NA,TRBV24-1,TRBJ2-5,NA,TGTGCCACCAGTGATTTGCCGTCAGGGGTACGTGAGACCCAGTACTTC,CATSDLPSGVRETQYF
TRBD2,TRBV27,TRBJ2-3,NA,TGTGCCAGCAGCCCTAGAGTCCTAGCGGCAACTAGCACAGATACGCAGTATTTT,CASSPRVLAATSTDTQYF
NA,TRBV2,TRBJ1-1,once,TGTGCCAGCAGTAGACCCTGGGGCAGCGCTAAGGGTAACACTGAAGCTTTCTTT,CASSRPWGSAKGNTEAFF
NA,TRBV5-1,TRBJ1-6,NA,TGCGCCAGCAGCCGCGTGGAGGGCAACTCACCCCTCCACTTT,CASSRVEGNSPLHF
NA,TRBV7-9,TRBJ2-1,NA,TGTGCCAGCAGCCCGATCGGGACTGGGCCCCATGAGCAGTTCTTC,CASSPIGTGPHEQFF
TRBD1,TRBV19,TRBJ1-3,once,TGTGCCAGTAGTCCCAAGACAGGGGCTGGAAACACCATATATTTT,CASSPKTGAGNTIYF
TRBD1,TRBV5-6,TRBJ1-1,NA,TGTGCCAGCAGCTTGGTGGGGACAGTGAACACTGAAGCTTTCTTT,CASSLVGTVNTEAFF
TRBD2,TRBV11-2,TRBJ2-1,NA,TGTGCCAGCAGCTTCATAGCGGGAGGCGACAATGAGCAGTTCTTC,CASSFIAGGDNEQFF
TRBD1,TRBV7-2,TRBJ1-2,NA,TGTGCCAGCAGTCGGGACAGGGGGCATTATGGCTACACCTTC,CASSRDRGHYGYTF